Below are 28 T cell receptor beta chains sequenced from a single sample in a study of blood T cell repertoires in COVID-19. Produced via immunoSEQ multiplex PCR; TCRdb's table is partial and in-frame only. Of fewer than 350,000 clones listed, roughly 89% are singletons. Material for sequencing was PBMCs or T cells enriched from blood (not recorded which). The receptors here all came from a woman under 30 with acute COVID-19.

The chain employs TRBV6-2 or TRBV6-3 and TRBJ2-5, with TRBD1 identical over 10 bases. Trimming cost V 5 bases and J 4 bases; bases outside gene matches: 10. Per germline, CDR1 MNHEY and CDR2 SVGEGT. This CDR3 is 16 amino acids long. The CDR3 reads CASSKTGTGEGETQYF. CDR3 DNA sequence: TGTGCCAGCAGTAAAACCGGGACAGGGGAAGGAGAGACCCAGTACTTC.

The CDR3 coding sequence is TGCGCCAGCAGCCTACAGGGGGCCGGGGCCAACGTCCTGACTTTC. This encodes CASSLQGAGANVLTF. This rearrangement joins TRBV5-1 to TRBJ2-6; 9 bases are shared with TRBD1. The V and J ends lost 4 bases and 4 bases, in that order; junction bases with no gene match: 3. Per the germline V gene, CDR1 is SGHRS and CDR2 is YFSETQ. The CDR3 has 15 amino acids.

The chain employs TRBV5-5 and TRBJ1-5; D is unclear. V lost 1 base, J lost 3 bases, and 5 bases lay in between. This CDR3 has 13 residues. Germline values: CDR1 SGHKS, CDR2 YYEKEE (reference sequence). The CDR3 DNA reads TGTGCCAGCAGCTTGTATCTCAATCAGCCCCAGCATTTT. Protein: CASSLYLNQPQHF.

The chain employs TRBV9 and TRBJ1-5; D is undetermined. The CDR3 runs 14 residues. V lost 2 bases and J lost 1, with 7 bases in between. Germline V CDR1 and CDR2: SGDLS, YYNGEE. The CDR3 nucleotides read TGTGCCAGCAGCGTTTCAGGAAGCAATCAGCCCCAGCATTTT. Translating gives CASSVSGSNQPQHF.

The J gene is TRBJ2-2, the V gene TRBV11-2; 9 nucleotides line up with TRBD2. Germline V gene lookup returns CDR1 SGHAT and CDR2 FQNNGV. The V and J ends lost 4 bases and 0 bases, in that order; junction bases with no gene match: 9. This CDR3 spans 18 amino acids. CDR3: CASSSVAGGRANTGELFF. In DNA, the CDR3 is TGTGCCAGCAGCTCCGTCGCGGGCGGGAGGGCGAACACCGGGGAGCTGTTTTTT.

V and J are TRBV5-1 and TRBJ1-4, with D perhaps matching TRBD1 (6 bases). Trimming pared 2 bases from V and 1 base from J, leaving 9 bases between. CDR3 size: 15 residues. Germline values: CDR1 SGHRS, CDR2 YFSETQ. The DNA of the CDR3 is TGCGCCAGCAGCTTTCAGGGGCGAACTAATGAAAAACTGTTTTTT. Amino acids: CASSFQGRTNEKLFF.

The chain has TRBV6-2 or TRBV6-3 and TRBJ2-7, with TRBD1 matching 8 bases. Germline V lookup: CDR1 MNHEY, CDR2 SVGEGT. The CDR3 is 15 amino acids. The V and J ends lost 0 bases and 3 bases, in that order; junction bases with no gene match: 4. The CDR3 protein is CASSYSDRGIYEQYF. The CDR3 nucleotides read TGTGCCAGCAGTTACTCAGACAGGGGTATCTACGAGCAGTACTTC.

The J gene is TRBJ2-3, the V gene TRBV7-9, with D possibly matching TRBD2 (5 bases). This CDR3 is 17 amino acids long. Trimming cost V 1 base and J 3 bases, with 17 bases left between them. Germline CDR1 is SEHNR and CDR2 is FQNEAQ (reference sequence). CDR3 region: CASSLVSSSISTDTQYF. Here the CDR3 DNA reads TGTGCCAGCAGCTTAGTCTCGTCTAGCATCTCGACAGATACGCAGTATTTT.

This chain connects TRBV27 to TRBJ1-2; 8 nucleotides match TRBD1. After removal of 6 bases from V and 8 bases from J, the junction contained 20 bases not matched to a gene. The CDR3 spans 17 residues. Germline lookup yields CDR1 MNHEY and CDR2 SMNVEV (reference sequence). DNA of the CDR3: TGTGCCAGCAGCCGCCGGGGACTGGACAGGGCCATGGGGGGCTACACCTTC. Translation: CASSRRGLDRAMGGYTF.

CDR3 in DNA: TGTGCCAGCAGCTCACTAGCGGGAGGGAGAGATACGCAGTATTTT. Translation: CASSSLAGGRDTQYF. This chain joins TRBV5-4 and TRBJ2-3, with 13 bases identical to TRBD2. This CDR3 is 15 amino acids long. With 3 bases clipped from V and 5 bases from J, the junction kept 3 bases outside the gene matches. Germline CDR1 is SGHNT and CDR2 is YYREEE (reference sequence).

The rearrangement links TRBV7-6 to TRBJ2-3, with 8 bases matching TRBD2. Germline-derived CDR1 and CDR2 are SGHVS and FNYEAQ. The length of the CDR3 is 18 residues. The J segment lost 6 bases and the V segment lost 4 bases, leaving 18 bases of the junction unmatched. CDR3 DNA: TGTGCCAGCAGCTCCTCCTGGGGCCCCAAGCGGGAGTCGGATACGCAGTATTTT. This sequence encodes CASSSSWGPKRESDTQYF.

This clone was observed a single time. The genes are TRBV7-5 and TRBJ2-7; TRBD2, the table's D call, lacks a check against the DNA. TRBV7-5 is deemed a pseudogene. The CDR3 contains 16 residues. CDR3 region: CARSLRGREVTYEQYF. The DNA for the CDR3 is TGTGCCAGAAGCCTCCGGGGGCGGGAGGTAACCTACGAGCAGTACTTC.

The CDR3 DNA reads as TGTGCCAGCAGCCATGGGGACAGGGACATTGAAAAACTGTTTTTT. Residues: CASSHGDRDIEKLFF. V is TRBV7-2 and J is TRBJ1-4; the match to TRBD1 covers 9 bases. Germline V gene data show CDR1 as SGHTA and CDR2 as FQGNSA. Trimming took 5 bases from V and 7 from J; bases not matched to a gene: 8. The CDR3 runs 15 residues.

The J gene is TRBJ2-5, the V gene TRBV11-1; TRBD2 matches at 7 bases. The junction had 5 bases not matched to a gene; V was cut back by 0 bases and J by 1 base. Germline V gives CDR1 SGHAT, CDR2 FQDESV (reference sequence). The CDR3 sequence is 16 residues long. The CDR3 DNA follows: TGTGCCAGCAGCTTAGCGCTGGGAGGGTTCCAAGAGACCCAGTACTTC. It codes for CASSLALGGFQETQYF.

The genes are TRBV9 and TRBJ1-2; possible D gene TRBD1, 6 bases. This CDR3 region has 15 residues. Germline lookup yields CDR1 SGDLS and CDR2 YYNGEE. V lost 5 bases, J lost 8 bases, and 22 bases lay in between. The CDR3 sequence: CASRPQGSLTSGYTF. CDR3 DNA sequence: TGTGCCAGCAGACCACAGGGCTCCCTGACATCGGGCTACACCTTC.

CDR3 protein: CASSEVREAKNIQYF. The CDR3 coding sequence is TGTGCCAGCAGTGAAGTCAGGGAAGCCAAAAACATTCAGTACTTC. This chain uses TRBV2 with TRBJ2-4; a weak D match, TRBD1 (5 bases). The CDR3 runs 15 residues. Per the germline V gene, CDR1 is SNHLY and CDR2 is FYNNEI. V lost 1 base and J lost 0, with 7 bases in between. Supplemented by reference TRBV2 and TRBJ2-4, the full variable domain reads EPEVTQTPSHQVTQMGQEVILRCVPISNHLYFYWYRQILGQKVEFLVSFYNNEISEKSEIFDDQFSVERPDGSNFTLKIRSTKLEDSAMYFCASSEVREAKNIQYFGAGTRLSVL.

The genes are TRBV6-5 and TRBJ1-2, with 8 bases that match TRBD1. Germline trimming cut 2 bases from V and 8 bases from J; bases unmatched to any gene: 4. CDR3 length: 13 amino acids. Germline V gene lookup returns CDR1 MNHEY and CDR2 SVGAGI. The CDR3 is CASSYHDRGGYTF. The CDR3, as DNA: TGTGCCAGCAGTTACCACGACAGGGGAGGCTACACCTTC.

The rearrangement links TRBV28 to TRBJ1-2; D is unclear. The length of the CDR3 is 11 residues. CDR1 is MDHEN, CDR2 SYDVKM, per germline. With 5 bases removed from V and 8 bases from J, the gap between germline ends came to 9 bases. This CDR3 reads CASSQEKGYTF. In nucleotides, the CDR3 is TGTGCCAGCAGTCAAGAGAAGGGCTACACCTTC.

V gene TRBV6-5 combines with J gene TRBJ1-1; no clear D gene. Germline assignment: CDR1 MNHEY and CDR2 SVGAGI. Trimming removed 7 bases at V and 2 bases at J, with 14 bases between. The CDR3 spans 14 residues. The CDR3 nucleotides are TGTGCCAGCACCCTCACAGAAACTAACACTGAAGCTTTCTTT. The encoded protein is CASTLTETNTEAFF.

V and J are TRBV16 and TRBJ1-5, with D perhaps matching TRBD1 (6 bases). The CDR3 is made up of 15 amino acids. Germline V gives CDR1 KGHSY, CDR2 FQNENV. The ends were cut back, 0 bases at V and 2 bases at J, with 8 bases in the middle. This chain's CDR3 is CASSQSAGGNQPQHF. In DNA form, the CDR3 reads TGTGCCAGCAGCCAATCGGCAGGGGGCAATCAGCCCCAGCATTTT.

The chain combines TRBV29-1 with TRBJ1-2, with 11 bases identical to TRBD1. Germline V lookup: CDR1 SQVTM, CDR2 ANQGSEA. The CDR3 extends over 14 amino acids. V dropped 5 bases and J dropped 3; count of bases not matched to a gene: 5. The CDR3 loop reads CSVRKGQGDYGYTF. In DNA, the CDR3 is TGCAGCGTTCGTAAGGGACAGGGGGACTATGGCTACACCTTC.

This chain links TRBV23-1 with TRBJ1-5; D may be TRBD1 (5 bases). TRBV23-1 is assigned to the ORF class and has an uncertain function. Trimming removed 0 bases at V and 9 bases at J, with 9 bases between. The CDR3 length is 13 residues. CDR3 nucleotide sequence: TGCGCCAGCAGTCAATCTGGGGACTGGCCCCAGCATTTT. It is translated as CASSQSGDWPQHF.

The chain carries TRBV4-1 and TRBJ1-1; 11 bases align to TRBD1. Trimming at V came to 4 bases and at J to 8 bases, leaving 6 bases not matched to a gene. The CDR3 loop spans 14 amino acids. Per germline, CDR1 MGHRA and CDR2 YSYEKL. This chain's CDR3 is CASSPRTGGREAFF. CDR3 bases: TGCGCCAGCAGCCCTCGGACAGGGGGCCGAGAAGCTTTCTTT.

The chain joins TRBV5-4 to TRBJ2-6, with a possible D match to TRBD1 (6 bases). Trimming stripped 4 bases from V and 0 bases from J, with 14 bases between. The germline V gene has CDR1 SGHNT and CDR2 YYREEE (reference sequence). The CDR3 sequence is 17 residues long. This CDR3 reads CASSTDRLTSGANVLTF. CDR3 coding DNA: TGTGCCAGCAGCACTGACAGGCTTACCTCTGGGGCCAACGTCCTGACTTTC.

This clone has only a few counts. V usage is TRBV30 and J usage is TRBJ2-2; tentative D call: TRBD2 (6 bases). The CDR3 is 14 amino acids. The germline CDR1 and CDR2 sequences are GTSNPN and SVGIG (reference sequence). Trimming left V 6 bases short and J 6 bases short, with 17 bases between. The CDR3 region is CACLRGGWAGELFF. The CDR3 DNA reads as TGTGCCTGTTTAAGGGGAGGTTGGGCCGGGGAGCTGTTTTTT.

The gene calls are TRBV6-4 and TRBJ2-1, with 9 nucleotides matching TRBD1. V was pared by 2 bases and J by 2 bases, with 4 bases of the junction left unmatched. This CDR3 has 16 amino acids. Germline assignment: CDR1 MRHNA and CDR2 SNTAGT. The CDR3 spells CASSDDGQGPYNEQFF. The CDR3 nucleotides read TGTGCCAGCAGTGACGACGGACAGGGGCCCTACAATGAGCAGTTCTTC.

The rearrangement links TRBV18 to TRBJ1-1; 11 bases match TRBD1. Losses at the gene ends were 6 bases for V and 7 bases for J; bases not matched to a gene: 4. The length of the CDR3 is 13 residues. Germline CDR1 and CDR2: KGHSH and LQKENI. The CDR3 nucleotides are TGTGCCAGCTCGACCGGGACAGGGGGTGAAGCTTTCTTT. Residues: CASSTGTGGEAFF.

This sequence joins TRBV9 and TRBJ2-5; no reliable D call. The ends were cut back, 0 bases at V and 1 base at J, with 10 bases in the middle. Germline V CDR1 and CDR2: SGDLS, YYNGEE. The CDR3 is made up of 15 amino acids. The CDR3 protein is CASSVGAAIQETQYF. CDR3 DNA sequence: TGTGCCAGCAGCGTAGGGGCAGCCATCCAAGAGACCCAGTACTTC.